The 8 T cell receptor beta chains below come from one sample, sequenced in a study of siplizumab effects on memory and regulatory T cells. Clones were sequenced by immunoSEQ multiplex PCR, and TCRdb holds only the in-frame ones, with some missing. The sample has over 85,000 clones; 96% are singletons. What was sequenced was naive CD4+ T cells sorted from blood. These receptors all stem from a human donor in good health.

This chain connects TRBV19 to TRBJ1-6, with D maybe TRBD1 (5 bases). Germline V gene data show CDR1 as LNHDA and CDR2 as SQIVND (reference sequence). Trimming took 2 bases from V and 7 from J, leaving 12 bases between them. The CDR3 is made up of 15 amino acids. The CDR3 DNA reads TGTGCCAGTAGTATAATGGGGGACGGGAATTCACCCCTCCACTTT. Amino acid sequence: CASSIMGDGNSPLHF.

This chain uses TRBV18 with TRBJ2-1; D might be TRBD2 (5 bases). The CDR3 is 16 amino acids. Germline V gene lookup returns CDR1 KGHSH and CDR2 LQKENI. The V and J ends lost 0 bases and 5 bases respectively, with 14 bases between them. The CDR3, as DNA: TGTGCCAGCTCACCACCGAACCCGGGATCTGACAATGAGCAGTTCTTC. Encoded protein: CASSPPNPGSDNEQFF.

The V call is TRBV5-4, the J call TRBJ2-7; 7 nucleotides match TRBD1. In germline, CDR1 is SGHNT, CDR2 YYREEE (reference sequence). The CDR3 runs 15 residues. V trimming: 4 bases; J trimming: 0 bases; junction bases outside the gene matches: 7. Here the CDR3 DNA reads TGTGCCAGCAGCACCCCGGGACAGTCCTCCTACGAGCAGTACTTC. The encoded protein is CASSTPGQSSYEQYF.

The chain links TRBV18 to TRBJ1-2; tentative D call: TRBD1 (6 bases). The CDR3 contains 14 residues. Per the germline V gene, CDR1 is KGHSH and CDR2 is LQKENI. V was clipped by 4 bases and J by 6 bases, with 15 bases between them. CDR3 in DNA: TGTGCCAGCTCACGCGGACAGACGTTCGATGGCTACACCTTC. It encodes CASSRGQTFDGYTF.

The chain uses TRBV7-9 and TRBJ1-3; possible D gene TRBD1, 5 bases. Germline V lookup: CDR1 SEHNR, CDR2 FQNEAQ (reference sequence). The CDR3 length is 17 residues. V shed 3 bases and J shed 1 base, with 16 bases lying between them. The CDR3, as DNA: TGTGCCAGCAGCTTTCCCCCCGTGGGGGGTTCTGGAAACACCATATATTTT. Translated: CASSFPPVGGSGNTIYF.

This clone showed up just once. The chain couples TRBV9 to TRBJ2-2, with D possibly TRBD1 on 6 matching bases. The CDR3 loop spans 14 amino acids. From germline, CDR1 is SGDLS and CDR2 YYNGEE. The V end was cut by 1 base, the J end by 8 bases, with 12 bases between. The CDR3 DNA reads TGTGCCAGCAGCGTATTCTGGGGGCCGGGGGAGCTGTTTTTT. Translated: CASSVFWGPGELFF.

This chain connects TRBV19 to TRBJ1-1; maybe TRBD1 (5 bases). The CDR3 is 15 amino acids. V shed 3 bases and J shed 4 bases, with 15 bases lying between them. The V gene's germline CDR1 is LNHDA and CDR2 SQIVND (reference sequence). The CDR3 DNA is TGTGCCAGTAGTATCAGTTGGACATCAGGCACTGAAGCTTTCTTT. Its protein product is CASSISWTSGTEAFF.

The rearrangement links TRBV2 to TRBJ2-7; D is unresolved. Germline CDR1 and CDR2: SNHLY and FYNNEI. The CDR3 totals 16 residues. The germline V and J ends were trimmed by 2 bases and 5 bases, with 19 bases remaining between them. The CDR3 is CASSEKVYRVDHEQYF. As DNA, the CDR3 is TGTGCCAGCAGTGAAAAGGTCTACCGGGTGGACCACGAGCAGTACTTC.